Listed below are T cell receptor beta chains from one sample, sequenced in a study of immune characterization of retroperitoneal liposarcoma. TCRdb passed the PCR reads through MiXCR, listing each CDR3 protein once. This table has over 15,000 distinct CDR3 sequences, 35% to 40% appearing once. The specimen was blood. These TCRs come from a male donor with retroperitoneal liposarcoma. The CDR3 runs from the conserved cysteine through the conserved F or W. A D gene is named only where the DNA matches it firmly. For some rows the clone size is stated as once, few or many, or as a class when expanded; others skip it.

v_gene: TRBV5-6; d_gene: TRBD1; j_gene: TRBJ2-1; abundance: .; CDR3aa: CASSFSGTGLSSYEQFF
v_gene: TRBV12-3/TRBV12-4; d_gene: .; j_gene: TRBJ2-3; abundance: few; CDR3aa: CASSFRDGGTDTQYF
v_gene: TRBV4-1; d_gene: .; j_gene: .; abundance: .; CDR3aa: CASSQESGRAQETQYF
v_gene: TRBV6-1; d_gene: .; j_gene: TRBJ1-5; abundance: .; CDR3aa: CASRRQGNQPQHF
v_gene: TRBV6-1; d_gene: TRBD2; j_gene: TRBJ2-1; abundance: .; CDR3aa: CASSGGTKVNIQFF
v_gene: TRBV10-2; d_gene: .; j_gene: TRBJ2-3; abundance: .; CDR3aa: CASSDPIRTDTQYF
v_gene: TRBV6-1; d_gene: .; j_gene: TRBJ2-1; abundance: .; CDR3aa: CASKRGSYNEQFF
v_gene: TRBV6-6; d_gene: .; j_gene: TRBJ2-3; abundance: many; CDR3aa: CASSTSGLSDTQYF
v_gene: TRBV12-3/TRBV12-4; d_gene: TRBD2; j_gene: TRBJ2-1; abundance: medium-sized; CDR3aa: CASSLVAGGYNEQFF
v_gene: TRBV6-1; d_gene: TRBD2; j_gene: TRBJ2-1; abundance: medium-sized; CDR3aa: CASSEAAGGSFYEQFF
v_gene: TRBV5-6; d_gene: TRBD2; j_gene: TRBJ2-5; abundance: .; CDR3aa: CASSFRGRRLAGGPEEETQYF
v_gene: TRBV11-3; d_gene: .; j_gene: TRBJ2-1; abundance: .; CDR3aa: CASSSGVEQFF
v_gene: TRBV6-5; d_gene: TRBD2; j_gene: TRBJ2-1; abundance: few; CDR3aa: CASISTGGGNEQFF
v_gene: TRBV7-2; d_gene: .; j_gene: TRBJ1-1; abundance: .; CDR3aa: CASSPKRLFWAGDTEAFF
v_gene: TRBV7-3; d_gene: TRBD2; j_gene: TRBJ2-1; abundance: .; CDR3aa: CASSQAGVGDEQFF
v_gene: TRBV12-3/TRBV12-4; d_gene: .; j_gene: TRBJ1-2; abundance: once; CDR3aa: CASGLTNYGYTF
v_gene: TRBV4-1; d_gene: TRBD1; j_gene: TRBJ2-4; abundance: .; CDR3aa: CASSARTGELTYNEQYF
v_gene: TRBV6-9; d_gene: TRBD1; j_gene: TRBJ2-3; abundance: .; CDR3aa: CASIYYRGGGYNEQFF
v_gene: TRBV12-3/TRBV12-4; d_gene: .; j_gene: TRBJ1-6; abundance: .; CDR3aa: CASSLAPAGNSPLHF
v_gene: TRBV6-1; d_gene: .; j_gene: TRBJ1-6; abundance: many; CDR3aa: CASSEWGRDSPLHF
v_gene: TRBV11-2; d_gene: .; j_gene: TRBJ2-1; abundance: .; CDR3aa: CASRAAGGYNEQFF
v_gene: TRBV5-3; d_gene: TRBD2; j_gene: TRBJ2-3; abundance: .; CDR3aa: CASSSWTSGGAWSWYF
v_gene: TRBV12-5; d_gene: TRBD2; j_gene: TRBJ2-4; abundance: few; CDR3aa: CASGFRPIAGKVLAKNIQYF
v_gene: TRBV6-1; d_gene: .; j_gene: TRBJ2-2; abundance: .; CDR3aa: CASSALQNTGALFF